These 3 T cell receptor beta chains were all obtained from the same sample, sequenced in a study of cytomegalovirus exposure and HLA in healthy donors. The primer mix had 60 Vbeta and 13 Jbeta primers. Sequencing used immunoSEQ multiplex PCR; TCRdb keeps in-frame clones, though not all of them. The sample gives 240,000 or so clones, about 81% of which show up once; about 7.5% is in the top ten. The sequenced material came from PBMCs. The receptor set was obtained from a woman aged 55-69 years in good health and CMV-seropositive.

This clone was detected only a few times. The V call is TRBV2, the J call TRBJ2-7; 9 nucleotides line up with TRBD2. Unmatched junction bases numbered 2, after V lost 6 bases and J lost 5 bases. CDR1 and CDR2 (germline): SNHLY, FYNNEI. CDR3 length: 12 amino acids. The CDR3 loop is CASRGLANEQYF. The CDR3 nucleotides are TGTGCCAGCAGAGGACTAGCGAACGAGCAGTACTTC.

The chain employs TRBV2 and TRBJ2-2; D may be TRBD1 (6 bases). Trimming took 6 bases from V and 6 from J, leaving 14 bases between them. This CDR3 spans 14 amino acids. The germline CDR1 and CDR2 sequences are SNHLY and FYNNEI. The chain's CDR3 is CASSTGSLAGELFF. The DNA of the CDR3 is TGTGCCAGCAGCACAGGGTCATTGGCCGGGGAGCTGTTTTTT.

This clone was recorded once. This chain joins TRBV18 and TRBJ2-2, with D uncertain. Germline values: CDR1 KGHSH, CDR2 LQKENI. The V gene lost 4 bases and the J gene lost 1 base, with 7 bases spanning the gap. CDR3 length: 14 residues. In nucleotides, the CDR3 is TGTGCCAGCTCACTCGAGCAGAACACCGGGGAGCTGTTTTTT. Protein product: CASSLEQNTGELFF.